The 2 T cell receptor beta chains below all came from one sample that was sequenced in a study of shared clonotypes between healthy human individuals. Here immunoSEQ multiplex PCR was the method, and the copy in TCRdb shows in-frame clones only, minus some. The table has roughly 380,000 clones, approximately 97% seen once. Material for sequencing was memory CD8+ T cells sorted from blood. This sample's subset: CD45RO+ cells pooled with CCR7-negative TemRA cells. These receptor sequences come from a man aged 25 to 40 in good health.

As regards this clone: The same CDR3 is also encoded by other DNA sequences in this sample. The CDR3 sequence is CASSLQETQYF. CDR3 sequence (DNA): TGTGCCAGCAGCCTCCAAGAGACCCAGTACTTC. J is TRBJ2-5 and V is TRBV7-9; no reliable D call. The CDR3 runs to 11 residues. Germline V CDR1 and CDR2: SEHNR, FQNEAQ (reference sequence). Trimming left V 5 bases short and J 1 base short, with 2 bases between.

Only one count was recorded for this clone. The V gene is TRBV5-4, the J gene TRBJ1-2; a possible D gene is TRBD1 (5 bases). This CDR3 comprises 12 residues. The germline gives CDR1 SGHNT, CDR2 YYREEE (reference sequence). With 4 bases removed from V and 8 bases from J, the gap between germline ends came to 12 bases. For the CDR3, the DNA is TGTGCCAGCAGCGCATCAGGGCAAGGCTACACCTTC. As protein: CASSASGQGYTF.